The 9 T cell receptor beta chains below all came from one sample that was sequenced in a study of metastatic and nonmetastatic thyroid tumors (TCRdb year 2020). No patient had received any treatment before thyroid surgery. Library prep was done by PCR. The listed sequencing device is Illumina HiSeq 4000. The public reads were quality trimmed at Q25 with fastp and then assembled into clones with MiXCR by TCRdb, keeping productive beta chains. This sample gives thousands of clones in total; around a fifth of them show up just once. Around 8.2% of the sample goes to the ten largest clones. Sequencing was done on a sample of tumor tissue. The receptors were gathered from a female donor with papillary thyroid cancer or a benign thyroid nodule (not recorded which). Some clones in this sample may be carry-over from other donors' samples.

This clone is deemed large. This chain connects TRBV28 to TRBJ1-2; D might be TRBD1 (6 bases). This CDR3 has 12 residues. CDR1 and CDR2 (germline): MDHEN, SYDVKM. The germline V and J ends were trimmed by 9 bases and 4 bases, with 12 bases remaining between them. The CDR3 loop is CASNTGSYGYTF. The DNA for the CDR3 is TGTGCCAGTAATACAGGGAGCTATGGCTACACCTTC.

The sample holds a few counts of this clone. Just one base apart from a much larger clone, this may be a read error. No conserved phenylalanine or tryptophan is present at the end of the CDR3, so a read error is the likely explanation. J is TRBJ2-2 and V is TRBV6-1; D is uncertain. CDR3 length: 13 amino acids. Germline V gives CDR1 MNHNS, CDR2 SASEGT. Trimming stripped 5 bases from V and 8 bases from J, with 12 bases between. CDR3 coding DNA: TGTGCCAGCAGTTTCGACTCCACAGGGGAGCTGTTTCCT. It codes for CASSFDSTGELFP.

This clone is medium-sized by share. The chain employs TRBV10-1 and TRBJ1-1; 10 bases fit TRBD1. Germline V gene lookup returns CDR1 WNHNN and CDR2 SYGVQD (reference sequence). The CDR3 totals 14 residues. With 3 bases clipped from V and 6 bases from J, the junction kept 4 bases outside the gene matches. CDR3 DNA: TGCGCCAGCAGTGAAAAGGGGACAGGGGCTGAAGCTTTCTTT. Translated, it gives CASSEKGTGAEAFF.

This clone is termed large. This rearrangement joins TRBV11-2 to TRBJ2-7, with 7 bases matching TRBD1. The germline V gene encodes CDR1 SGHAT and CDR2 FQNNGV. J gave up 2 bases and V 2 bases, and 3 bases lay outside the gene matches. The CDR3 length is 14 residues. This CDR3 is CASSLSQGAYEQYF. The CDR3 coding sequence is TGTGCCAGCAGCTTAAGCCAGGGGGCCTACGAGCAGTACTTC. The whole variable domain, remainder taken from reference TRBV11-2 and TRBJ2-7, is EAGVAQSPRYKIIEKRQSVAFWCNPISGHATLYWYQQILGQGPKLLIQFQNNGVVDDSQLPKDRFSAERLKGVDSTLKIQPAKLEDSAVYLCASSLSQGAYEQYFGPGTRLTVT.

V gene TRBV15 combines with J gene TRBJ2-3, with D unclear. V dropped 0 bases and J dropped 3 bases, with 10 bases sitting between them. Germline assignment: CDR1 LNHNV and CDR2 YYDKDF (reference sequence). The CDR3 extends over 15 amino acids. The CDR3 protein is CATSREWGGTDTQYF. The CDR3 coding sequence is TGTGCCACCAGCAGAGAATGGGGTGGGACAGATACGCAGTATTTT. The variable domain in full, with the rest retrieved from reference TRBV15 and TRBJ2-3, is DAMVIQNPRYQVTQFGKPVTLSCSQTLNHNVMYWYQQKSSQAPKLLFHYYDKDFNNEADTPDNFQSRRPNTSFCFLDIRSPGLGDTAMYLCATSREWGGTDTQYFGPGTRLTVL.

This clone was observed at least ten times. A single base separates this from a much larger clone, so it may be a read error. The V and J genes are TRBV20-1 and TRBJ1-2; D is possibly TRBD1 (6 bases). Germline values: CDR1 DFQATT, CDR2 SNEGSKA (reference sequence). The CDR3 runs 12 residues. The CDR3 DNA reads as TGCAGGGCCCAGGGTGGGGGGCAGGGCTACACCTTC. Translated: CRAQGGGQGYTF.

By share, this clone ranks as medium-sized (0.01 to 0.1%). DNA for the CDR3: TGCAGTGCTCGTAAACTAGCGGGAGCTCACAATGAGCAGTTCTTC. Translation gives CSARKLAGAHNEQFF. V usage is TRBV20-1 and J usage is TRBJ2-1; 11 positions agree with TRBD2. V was clipped by 5 bases and J by 5 bases; unmatched bases: 8. This CDR3 contains 15 residues. Germline CDR1 DFQATT, CDR2 SNEGSKA (reference sequence).

This clone was counted a few times. The junction differs from germline at one of its ends, possibly a read error. This chain links TRBV28 with TRBJ1-2, with 11 bases identical to TRBD1. This CDR3 comprises 16 residues. Looked up from germline, CDR1 is MDHEN and CDR2 is SYDVKM. In DNA, the CDR3 is TGTGCCGGCAGTTTATCTGGACAGGGGGCGACCTATGGCTACACCTTC. It translates to CAGSLSGQGATYGYTF.

In its sample, this clone was seen a few times. The chain employs TRBV28 and TRBJ2-1; 7 bases agree with TRBD2. This CDR3 is 15 amino acids long. Germline V gene sequence: CDR1 MDHEN, CDR2 SYDVKM. V lost 5 bases, J lost 0 bases, and 4 bases stayed unmatched. CDR3 DNA: TGTGCCAGCAGTCTAGCGGATAGCTCCTACAATGAGCAGTTCTTC. Amino acids: CASSLADSSYNEQFF.